This TCR beta chain was recovered during a study of shared clonotypes between healthy human individuals (dated by TCRdb to 2019 to 2021). The study in broad terms: The cohort included a few men and a couple of women between 18 and 49 years of age. Per donor, three plates each were used for CD4 naive and CD4 memory, two for CD8 naive, and one for CD8 memory. To estimate repertoire size and how much clonotypes are shared between individuals, the study performed deep sequencing of blood TCR repertoires from about 5 healthy adults. Different laboratories and diverse techniques were used to prepare libraries and sequence TCR repertoires, to increase sequencing depth and limit assay-specific biases. Each donor's leukapheresis produced roughly between roughly 0.9 and 9 billion PBMCs.

Study-wide findings and limitations: Incomplete sequencing was indicated by rarefaction of sorted-subset datasets, despite the large sequencing depth. Pairwise subsampling indicated that sequencing depth was expected to affect the degree of clonotype sharing among donors. Across a few donors, roughly 5.1% of naive CD4, roughly 3.8% of naive CD8, approximately 2.5% of memory CD4, and approximately 0.4% of memory CD8 clonotypes were shared. Sampling was restricted to blood, and TCR repertoires in tissues likely differ from the TCR repertoires found in blood. Larger estimated clonotype richness was generally found for naive subsets than for memory subsets. Compared with non-shared clonotypes, the clonotypes found in all four sorted-subset donors had higher generation probabilities. Because the study included a small number of donors, the genetic and exposure-history diversity represented was limited.

Concerning this clone itself: Its antigen is unknown. No base quality values were provided; no much bigger clone lies one nucleotide off.

The donors were healthy, HIV-negative adults with no recently reported acute infections or vaccinations. Every donor was a Caucasian adult residing in Nashville, Tennessee, USA. CD4+ T cells were enriched by magnetic negative selection; naive cells were then positively selected on CD45RA, and the negative fraction formed the memory subset. Blood was obtained by leukapheresis, after which PBMCs were separated by Ficoll-Histopaque density gradient centrifugation and cryopreserved in liquid nitrogen vapor phase. Purity and quantity of every magnetically sorted T cell population were checked by analytical flow cytometry. Each sorted fraction had its genomic DNA isolated and then quantified by UV absorbance on a Nanodrop 2000c. Using the deep immunoSEQ assay, multiplex PCR amplified TCR CDR3 regions from genomic DNA. For each cell subset, the extracted genomic DNA was distributed evenly across all wells of several immunoSEQ 96-well plates, and each plate served as one replicate. For sorted subsets, about 200 ng genomic DNA, equal to about 30,000 T cell genomes, was loaded into each replicate PCR. The purified libraries were quantified using a Qubit 3.0 fluorometer, sized with a Bioanalyzer 2100, and then quantified again using the KAPA Library Quantification kit. Every immunoSEQ 96-well plate was sequenced on a separate single-read 150-cycle Illumina NextSeq 550 flow cell. On the authors' methods: Because the immunoSEQ output included only junctional sequences and no quality scores, the filtering could not be the same as the filtering used for full-length reads. To assign V/J genes and CDR3, sequences were annotated against IMGT germline references using PyIR, a Python wrapper for IgBLAST v1.9. Any read was removed if the V/J assignment was weak (E-value above 1e-6), the CDR3 was missing, or the read contained stop codons, out-of-frame junctions, or ambiguous translated residues. A V3J clonotype was defined by an identical inferred V gene, J gene, and CDR3 amino acid sequence. The percentage overlap between two repertoires was calculated by dividing the number of shared unique clonotypes by the size of the smaller repertoire. RTK rarefaction, the Chao1 estimator, and Recon v2.1 estimates of unobserved clonotypes were used to assess repertoire richness. Generation probabilities were computed with OLGA for all TCRbeta clonotypes obtained by the gDNA method from several donors. Imported from immuneACCESS, the table was reduced by TCRdb to in-frame sequences with V and J called. These copies leave out some clones; in studies compared against another copy, an unresolved V gene accounts for under half, and the cause of the remainder is not known. V and J calls and clone size are copied from that table; D and trimming were computed from the DNA. For this sample there are roughly 1 million clones; about 75% appear just once. The biggest ten clones account for approximately 1.5% of the sample.

The CDR3 runs 14 amino acids, cysteine and phenylalanine included. Only CDR3 DNA is held: 42 bases, read in frame from base 1. CDR1 and CDR2 were assigned from the germline V gene (reference sequence) as MNHEY and SMNVEV. The germline V end is reduced by 6 bases and the J end by 10 bases; junction bases left unmatched: 11. The sequencing input was memory CD4+ T cells sorted from blood. The cell subset or site label on this specimen signifies: CD45RA-negative fraction. The TCR originated in a man aged 18 to 29 in good health. The chain uses TRBV27 and TRBJ1-1, with 10 junctional bases fitting TRBD1. The nucleotides are TGTGCCAGCAGCTGGACAGGGGGGCCCATGGGAGCTTTCTTT. It translates to CASSWTGGPMGAFF.